The 24 T cell receptor beta chains presented below share a single source sample, sequenced in a study of OX40 agonist ivuxolimab in advanced cancers. This table comes from immunoSEQ multiplex PCR, and its TCRdb copy is limited to in-frame clones, with some not included. The sample carries about 50,000 clones, over 90% recorded once. The specimen was CD4+ or CD8+ T cells sorted from blood, collected in a trial of the OX40 agonist ivuxolimab. Source of these receptors: an adult with an advanced solid tumor such as melanoma, head and neck, liver or kidney cancer.

DNA of the CDR3: TGCGCCAGCAGCGACAGGGGGGCAACAGATACGCAGTATTTT. It is translated as CASSDRGATDTQYF. The chain recombines TRBV10-1 with TRBJ2-3; 9 bases are a match to TRBD1. The CDR3 is 14 amino acids. V lost 6 bases to trimming and J lost 3 bases; unmatched junction nucleotides: 4. Germline V CDR1 and CDR2: WNHNN, SYGVQD (reference sequence).

The CDR3 sequence is CASSEPGGRNEQFF. DNA for the CDR3: TGTGCCAGCAGCGAGCCGGGAGGACGGAATGAGCAGTTCTTC. The V call is TRBV11-3, the J call TRBJ2-1, with 7 bases aligning to TRBD2. Germline CDR1 reads SGHNT; CDR2 reads YENEEA. V gave up 5 bases and J gave up 7 bases; unmatched junction bases: 8. This CDR3 comprises 14 residues.

DNA of the CDR3: TGTGCCAGCAGTTCGTTGAATGAGCAGTTCTTC. Its translation is CASSSLNEQFF. This sequence joins TRBV28 and TRBJ2-1; D gene ambiguous. This CDR3 region has 11 residues. Germline loops: CDR1 MDHEN, CDR2 SYDVKM. Deletions cut 4 bases from V and 7 bases from J, with 5 bases between. The variable domain in full, with the rest retrieved from reference TRBV28 and TRBJ2-1, is DVKVTQSSRYLVKRTGEKVFLECVQDMDHENMFWYRQDPGLGLRLIYFSYDVKMKEKGDIPEGYSVSREKKERFSLILESASTNQTSMYLCASSSLNEQFFGPGTRLTVL.

In its sample, this clone was seen once. The chain's CDR3 is CASSNPRGGNQPQHF. Written as DNA, the CDR3 is TGTGCCAGCAGTAACCCCCGGGGGGGCAATCAGCCCCAGCATTTT. The chain combines TRBV28 with TRBJ1-5, with TRBD1 as a possible D gene (5 bases). V lost 5 bases, J lost 2 bases, and 13 bases lay in between. The CDR3 runs 15 residues. Germline V gene data show CDR1 as MDHEN and CDR2 as SYDVKM.

The chain uses TRBV20-1 and TRBJ2-1; 9 nucleotides match TRBD1. The CDR3 sequence is 11 residues long. Germline CDR1 reads DFQATT; CDR2 reads SNEGSKA (reference sequence). CDR3 protein: CLGQGYNEQFF. The CDR3 DNA is TGCTTAGGACAGGGGTACAATGAGCAGTTCTTC.

The CDR3 region has the DNA TGCGCCAGCAGCCAAGGCAATGAGCAGTTCTTC. Amino acid sequence: CASSQGNEQFF. V is TRBV4-3 and J is TRBJ2-1; D is unresolved. Germline V gives CDR1 LGHNA, CDR2 YSLEER. V was pared by 1 base and J by 6 bases, with 1 base between. This CDR3 region has 11 residues.

The gene calls are TRBV7-6 and TRBJ2-5; D possibly matches TRBD1 or TRBD2 (6 bases each). CDR3 length equals 18 residues. The V gene lost 1 base and the J gene lost 0 bases, with 18 bases spanning the gap. Germline V lookup: CDR1 SGHVS, CDR2 FNYEAQ. CDR3 sequence reads: CASSLVGPGAINQETQYF. The CDR3 coding sequence is TGTGCCAGCAGCTTAGTGGGTCCGGGGGCTATAAACCAAGAGACCCAGTACTTC.

The rearrangement uses TRBV10-2 and TRBJ2-3; the match to TRBD2 covers 7 bases. This CDR3 is built from 16 residues. V lost 7 bases and J lost 0; bases outside the gene matches: 10. CDR1 and CDR2 (germline): WSHSY, SAAADI. The CDR3 nucleotides read TGCGCCAGCACTCCGACGGGGCGGGAGAGCACAGATACGCAGTATTTT. This codes for CASTPTGRESTDTQYF.

This chain connects TRBV4-3 to TRBJ2-1; no firm D call. The germline gives CDR1 LGHNA, CDR2 YSLEER. The V gene lost 2 bases and the J gene lost 5 bases, with 10 bases spanning the gap. This CDR3 spans 14 amino acids. The CDR3 DNA reads TGCGCCAGCAGCCAAATAGGAGAGGACAATGAGCAGTTCTTC. Its protein is CASSQIGEDNEQFF.

This chain joins TRBV6-5 and TRBJ2-5, with TRBD1 as a possible D gene (6 bases). Trimming left V 0 bases short and J 3 bases short, with 14 bases between. The CDR3 extends over 16 amino acids. CDR1 MNHEY and CDR2 SVGAGI come from the germline V gene. In DNA form, the CDR3 reads TGTGCCAGCAGTTACTCGCCCCTGGACAGTAAAGAGACCCAGTACTTC. This gives the protein CASSYSPLDSKETQYF.

The chain joins TRBV4-1 to TRBJ2-7; 10 nucleotides agree with TRBD2. CDR1 and CDR2 (germline): MGHRA, YSYEKL. The ends lost 2 bases at V and 3 bases at J; junction bases unmatched: 1. The CDR3 runs 14 residues. In DNA form, the CDR3 reads TGCGCCAGCAGCCAAACTAGCGGGATCTACGAGCAGTACTTC. Its translation is CASSQTSGIYEQYF.

Worth noting for this clone: In the same sample, other DNA sequences code for this CDR3. This rearrangement joins TRBV28 to TRBJ2-7, with TRBD1 as a possible D gene (6 bases). V lost 6 bases and J 4 bases, leaving 10 bases between the germline ends. Per the germline V gene, CDR1 is MDHEN and CDR2 is SYDVKM. The CDR3 spans 12 residues. The CDR3 nucleotides read TGTGCCAGCAGCTCGACAGGTTACGAGCAGTACTTC. It specifies CASSSTGYEQYF.

The gene calls are TRBV10-3 and TRBJ1-1; D is uncertain. Germline values: CDR1 ENHRY, CDR2 SYGVKD. V was trimmed by 0 bases and J by 0 bases, leaving 8 bases between them. The CDR3 extends over 15 amino acids. CDR3 sequence (DNA): TGTGCCATCAGTGAGTCAGTCACAATGAACACTGAAGCTTTCTTT. This encodes CAISESVTMNTEAFF.

Turning to this clone: Compared with germline, one end of the junction differs, possibly owing to a read error. The chain is built from TRBV28 and TRBJ2-5; D may be TRBD1 (5 bases). The length of the CDR3 is 15 residues. Germline V gives CDR1 MDHEN, CDR2 SYDVKM. The CDR3 is CASSLSAGNQETQYF. CDR3 DNA: TGTGCCAGCAGCTTATCCGCAGGGAATCAAGAGACCCAGTACTTC.

The chain combines TRBV19 with TRBJ2-7; unclear D gene. CDR1 and CDR2 (germline): LNHDA, SQIVND (reference sequence). The CDR3 is 15 amino acids. Between the trimmed V and J ends, which lost 5 bases and 2 bases, there was a span of 16 bases. The DNA of the CDR3 is TGTGCCAGTAGTTGGCTGGGTGGCGGACCCTACGAGCAGTACTTC. Its translation: CASSWLGGGPYEQYF.

The J gene is TRBJ1-2, the V gene TRBV30; D unresolved. The CDR3 is 12 amino acids. V was trimmed by 0 bases and J by 4 bases, leaving 6 bases between them. Germline loops: CDR1 GTSNPN, CDR2 SVGIG (reference sequence). CDR3 bases: TGTGCCTGGAGTGTAAGCTCCTATGGCTACACCTTC. This codes for CAWSVSSYGYTF. Variable domain in full (rest from reference TRBV30 and TRBJ1-2): SQTIHQWPATLVQPVGSPLSLECTVEGTSNPNLYWYRQAAGRGLQLLFYSVGIGQISSEVPQNLSASRPQDRQFILSSKKLLLSDSGFYLCAWSVSSYGYTFGSGTRLTVV.

This clone was detected once. The rearrangement uses TRBV27 and TRBJ2-3; D uncertain. Trimming shortened V by 1 base and J by 0 bases, and 2 bases separated the two germline ends. The germline CDR1 and CDR2 sequences are MNHEY and SMNVEV (reference sequence). The CDR3 is 13 amino acids. The CDR3 sequence is CASSLFSTDTQYF. The DNA for the CDR3 is TGTGCCAGCAGTTTATTCAGCACAGATACGCAGTATTTT.

This chain joins TRBV4-3 and TRBJ2-7, with 11 bases that match TRBD2. The V segment lost 0 bases and the J segment 2 bases; nucleotides outside the gene matches: 3. The CDR3 spans 16 residues. CDR1 and CDR2 (germline): LGHNA, YSLEER. Written as DNA, the CDR3 is TGCGCCAGCAGCCAAGAGGGGACTAGCGGAACCTACGAGCAGTACTTC. Encoded protein: CASSQEGTSGTYEQYF.

This chain links TRBV25-1 with TRBJ2-1; no firm D call. The CDR3 loop spans 10 amino acids. CDR1 is MGHDK and CDR2 is SYGVNS in the germline V gene. V shed 6 bases and J shed 12 bases, with 9 bases lying between them. The CDR3 coding sequence is TGTGCCAGCAGCGGGCTCGGGCAGTTCTTC. Translating gives CASSGLGQFF. The full variable domain, with the rest looked up from reference TRBV25-1 and TRBJ2-1, is EADIYQTPRYLVIGTGKKITLECSQTMGHDKMYWYQQDPGMELHLIHYSYGVNSTEKGDLSSESTVSRIRTEHFPLTLESARPSHTSQYLCASSGLGQFFGPGTRLTVL.

The V and J genes are TRBV13 and TRBJ2-3; the D is unclear. CDR1 and CDR2 (germline): PRHDT, FYEKMQ (reference sequence). V lost 0 bases, J lost 0 bases, and 7 bases lay in between. This CDR3 comprises 15 residues. The CDR3, as DNA: TGTGCCAGCAGCTTAGGGAGTGGTAGCACAGATACGCAGTATTTT. Translating it yields CASSLGSGSTDTQYF.

This clone was counted a single time. The V gene is TRBV5-1, the J gene TRBJ2-1; 12 nucleotides agree with TRBD2. The germline V gene encodes CDR1 SGHRS and CDR2 YFSETQ. The CDR3 is 15 amino acids. The V and J ends lost 2 bases and 6 bases, in that order; junction bases with no gene match: 3. CDR3 region: CASSFTSGRSNEQFF. In DNA, the CDR3 is TGCGCCAGCAGCTTTACTAGCGGGAGGAGCAATGAGCAGTTCTTC.

The gene calls are TRBV7-5 and TRBJ2-7; TRBD2, the table's D call, was not compared with the DNA. TRBV7-5 is marked as a pseudogene. The CDR3 consists of 13 residues. The CDR3 region has the DNA TGTGCCAGCAGCGAGGAGGGGCTCTACGAGCAGTACTTC. Protein sequence: CASSEEGLYEQYF.

The rearrangement joins TRBV30 to TRBJ2-7, with D unclear. From germline, CDR1 is GTSNPN and CDR2 SVGIG (reference sequence). The CDR3 is made up of 13 amino acids. V lost 8 bases and J 3 bases, leaving 17 bases between the germline ends. For the CDR3, the DNA is TGTGCCACTGAGAGCCGTTTAGGCTACGAGCAGTACTTC. It translates to CATESRLGYEQYF.

CDR3 region: CAIAQQGPVTAETQYF. The CDR3 DNA reads as TGTGCCATCGCACAACAGGGCCCCGTCACTGCAGAGACCCAGTACTTC. The chain carries TRBV28 and TRBJ2-5, with a possible D match to TRBD1 (6 bases). Germline lookup yields CDR1 MDHEN and CDR2 SYDVKM. There are 16 residues in the CDR3. The germline V and J ends were trimmed by 10 bases and 4 bases, with 25 bases remaining between them.